Here is one T cell receptor (beta chain) with its context. Its specificity is not known. The source of the sample is a study of cytomegalovirus exposure and HLA in healthy donors. The PCR was carried out with 60 Vbeta primers and 13 Jbeta primers. The repertoire was sequenced with immunoSEQ multiplex PCR; TCRdb's copy has only in-frame clones and lacks some. Here the sample spans under 100,000 clones, 63% being singletons. Study conclusions and caveats: The authors later found most CMV-associated TCR beta chains appeared HLA-restricted. DRB1 had the most TCR associations and HLA-C the fewest, a later analysis found, with rates varying by HLA locus. V- and J-gene trimming of TCR beta was linked (in a later analysis) to a missense DCLRE1C variant.

Sampled while nominally healthy, donors likely had unrecorded immune exposures. This TCR was recovered from a woman in her forties in good health and CMV-seropositive. The sequenced sample consisted of PBMCs.

The CDR3 loop reads CASSRQVSLEAFF. The CDR3 nucleotides read TGTGCCAGCAGCCGACAGGTCAGTTTGGAGGCTTTCTTT. V gene TRBV7-2 combines with J gene TRBJ1-1, with D perhaps TRBD1 (6 bases). The CDR3 extends over 13 amino acids. The germline CDR1 and CDR2 sequences are SGHTA and FQGNSA. V dropped 5 bases and J dropped 11 bases, with 18 bases sitting between them.